Here is one TCR beta chain with its context. The record originates from a study of patients and donors after allogeneic stem cell transplantation. TCRdb analysed the RT-PCR reads with MiXCR anew, one entry per CDR3 protein. The sample lists hundreds of thousands of distinct CDR3 sequences; 38% were seen once. The source of this sequence is a human donor who was either an allogeneic HSCT recipient or a stem cell or donor lymphocyte infusion donor (not recorded which). It is not recorded whose cells these are; they may come from a transplant donor. Input material: blood, either unsorted or a sorted T cell fraction (not recorded which).

The CDR3 sequence: CSALDRPDGGYTF. In nucleotides, the CDR3 is TGCAGTGCCTTGGACAGACCGGACGGTGGCTACACCTTC. V and J are TRBV20-1 and TRBJ1-2; maybe TRBD1 (6 bases). CDR3 length: 13 amino acids. The V gene lost 6 bases and the J gene lost 7 bases, with 18 bases spanning the gap. Germline V gene lookup returns CDR1 DFQATT and CDR2 SNEGSKA (reference sequence).